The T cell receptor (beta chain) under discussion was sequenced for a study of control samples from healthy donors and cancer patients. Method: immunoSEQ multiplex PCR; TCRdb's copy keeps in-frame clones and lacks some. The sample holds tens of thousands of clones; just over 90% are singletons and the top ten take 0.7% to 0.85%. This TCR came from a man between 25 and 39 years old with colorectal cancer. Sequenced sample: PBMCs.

The CDR3 region is CASSPPLRVSDNEQFF. Here the CDR3 DNA reads TGTGCCAGCAGCCCCCCACTCAGGGTTAGTGACAATGAGCAGTTCTTC. The chain has TRBV5-4 and TRBJ2-1, with a weak D call TRBD1 (5 bases). This CDR3 has 16 residues. V was shortened by 4 bases and J by 5 bases, with 19 bases between the two germline ends. Germline assignment: CDR1 SGHNT and CDR2 YYREEE (reference sequence).